This T cell receptor (beta chain) was captured by sequencing in a study of graft-versus-host responses after intestinal transplantation. Study-wide context: The recipients all started with anti-thymocyte globulin induction and then took tacrolimus and steroids for 3 to 4 years. Notes on the study in general: Peak circulating GvH clone levels were associated with early post-transplant HvG declines. Present in recipient marrow, GvH clones included some that appeared first in ileum or blood.

On this clone itself: Germline and junction disagree at one end, which may indicate a read error. Other DNA sequences in this sample translate to the same CDR3.

Plated together were 200,000 CFSE-labeled responder cells and 200,000 irradiated, violet-dye-labeled stimulator cells. A sort after the reaction isolated proliferating CFSE-low CD3+CD4+ and CD3+CD8+ responders. TCRdb's table, derived via immunoSEQ multiplex PCR, lists solely in-frame clones and lacks some. The sample lists around 5,000 clones, 20% to 30% occurring once. Germline lookup yields CDR1 MGHRA and CDR2 YSYEKL. There are 14 residues in the CDR3. This specimen consisted of alloreactive CD8+ T cells from a mixed lymphocyte reaction culture, obtained before intestinal transplant. Subset indicated: CFSE-low proliferating T cells sorted from approximately six-day pre-transplant mixed lymphocyte reaction (GvH or HvG direction). The rearrangement uses TRBV4-1 and TRBJ2-1, with a possible D match to TRBD2 (5 bases). The clonotype was recovered from a human patient who received an intestinal transplant. CDR3 DNA sequence: TGTGCCAGCAGCCAAGAGGGCGTAGCCAATGAGCAGTTCTTC. Translating gives CASSQEGVANEQFF.